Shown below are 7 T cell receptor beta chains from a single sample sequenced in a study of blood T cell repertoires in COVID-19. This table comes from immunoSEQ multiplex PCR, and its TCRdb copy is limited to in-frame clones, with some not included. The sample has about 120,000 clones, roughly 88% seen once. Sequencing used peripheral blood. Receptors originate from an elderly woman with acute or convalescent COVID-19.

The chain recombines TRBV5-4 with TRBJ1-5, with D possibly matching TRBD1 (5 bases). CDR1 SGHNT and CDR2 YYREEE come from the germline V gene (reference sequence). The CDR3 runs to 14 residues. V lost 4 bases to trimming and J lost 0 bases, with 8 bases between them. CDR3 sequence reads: CASSLRDSNQPQHF. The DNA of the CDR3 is TGTGCCAGCAGCCTCAGGGATAGCAATCAGCCCCAGCATTTT.

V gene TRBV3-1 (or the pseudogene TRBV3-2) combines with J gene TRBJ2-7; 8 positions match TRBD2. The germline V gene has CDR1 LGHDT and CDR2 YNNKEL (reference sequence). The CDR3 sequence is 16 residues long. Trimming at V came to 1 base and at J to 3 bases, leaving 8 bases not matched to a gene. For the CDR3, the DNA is TGTGCCAGCAGCCAAGTAAAGCTAGCGGGCCTCTACGAGCAGTACTTC. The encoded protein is CASSQVKLAGLYEQYF.

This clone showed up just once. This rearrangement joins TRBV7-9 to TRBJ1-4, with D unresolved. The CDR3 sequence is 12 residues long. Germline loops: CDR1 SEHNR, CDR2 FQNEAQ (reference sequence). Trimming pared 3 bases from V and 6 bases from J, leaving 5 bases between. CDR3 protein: CASSLGDEKLFF. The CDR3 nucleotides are TGTGCCAGCAGCTTGGGAGATGAAAAACTGTTTTTT.

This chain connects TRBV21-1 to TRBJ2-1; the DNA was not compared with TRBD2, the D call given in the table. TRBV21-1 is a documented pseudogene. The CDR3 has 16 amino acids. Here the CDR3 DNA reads TGTGCCAGCAGCAAGAGGCGCAGCAGCTCCTACAATGAGCAGTTCTTC. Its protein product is CASSKRRSSSYNEQFF.

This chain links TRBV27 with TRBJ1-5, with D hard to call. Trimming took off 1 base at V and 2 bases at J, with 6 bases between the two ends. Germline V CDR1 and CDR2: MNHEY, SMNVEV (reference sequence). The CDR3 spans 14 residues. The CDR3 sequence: CASSLFRGNQPQHF. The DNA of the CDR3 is TGTGCCAGCAGTTTATTTCGGGGCAATCAGCCCCAGCATTTT.

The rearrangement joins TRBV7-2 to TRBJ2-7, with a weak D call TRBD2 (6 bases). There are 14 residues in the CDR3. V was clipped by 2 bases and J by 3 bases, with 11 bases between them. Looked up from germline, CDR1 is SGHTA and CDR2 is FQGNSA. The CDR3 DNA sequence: TGTGCCAGCAGCTTATCGCGGGGAAACTACGAGCAGTACTTC. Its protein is CASSLSRGNYEQYF.

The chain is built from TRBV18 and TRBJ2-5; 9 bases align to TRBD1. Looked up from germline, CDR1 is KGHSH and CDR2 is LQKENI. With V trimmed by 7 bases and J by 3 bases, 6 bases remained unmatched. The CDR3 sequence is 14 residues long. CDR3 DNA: TGTGCCAGCTTAACCGGGACAGGGAAAGAGACCCAGTACTTC. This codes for CASLTGTGKETQYF.